One sample yielded the 32 T cell receptor beta chains listed below, sequenced in a study of control samples from healthy donors and cancer patients. Data came from immunoSEQ multiplex PCR; TCRdb stores just in-frame clones and leaves some out. In the table there are about 98,000 clones, around 80% of which are singletons. Material: blood. The source is a man between 60 and 75 years old in good health.

This clone has more than one count but fewer than ten. V and J are TRBV3-1 (or the pseudogene TRBV3-2) and TRBJ2-7, with D possibly TRBD1 on 6 matching bases. Trimming removed 0 bases from V and 1 base from J, with 10 bases in between. Germline V lookup: CDR1 LGHDT, CDR2 YNNKEL (reference sequence). CDR3 length equals 15 residues. This CDR3 is CASSQEAGVSYEQYF. CDR3 nucleotide sequence: TGTGCCAGCAGCCAAGAGGCAGGGGTATCCTACGAGCAGTACTTC.

The chain is built from TRBV28 and TRBJ2-1, with 9 bases fitting TRBD2. Germline V gives CDR1 MDHEN, CDR2 SYDVKM. Trimming at V came to 3 bases and at J to 2 bases, leaving 2 bases not matched to a gene. The CDR3 spans 15 residues. CDR3 sequence (DNA): TGTGCCAGCAGTTTCGGCGGGAGGGCCTACAATGAGCAGTTCTTC. This encodes CASSFGGRAYNEQFF.

This sequence joins TRBV4-1 and TRBJ2-5; 8 bases align to TRBD2. Germline lookup yields CDR1 MGHRA and CDR2 YSYEKL. The CDR3 runs 13 residues. After removal of 4 bases from V and 2 bases from J, the junction contained 0 bases not matched to a gene. The CDR3 sequence: CASSPGGQETQYF. Here the CDR3 DNA reads TGCGCCAGCAGCCCGGGGGGGCAAGAGACCCAGTACTTC.

The chain employs TRBV6-4 and TRBJ2-3, with a possible D match to TRBD2 (7 bases). V dropped 3 bases and J dropped 3 bases, with 10 bases sitting between them. Germline-derived CDR1 and CDR2 are MRHNA and SNTAGT. The CDR3 runs 14 residues. DNA for the CDR3: TGTGCCAGCAGTGAGGGGGGGCCGACAGATACGCAGTATTTT. This encodes CASSEGGPTDTQYF.

The chain employs TRBV20-1 and TRBJ2-5; D ambiguous. V was cut by 3 bases and J by 4 bases, with 18 bases left in between. The CDR3 covers 15 residues. Germline CDR1 DFQATT, CDR2 SNEGSKA (reference sequence). CDR3 in amino acids: CSASGVPGLGETQYF. The CDR3 DNA reads TGCAGTGCTAGTGGCGTCCCGGGTCTGGGAGAGACCCAGTACTTC.

The chain uses TRBV5-8 and TRBJ2-3; possible D gene TRBD1, 5 bases. V lost 1 base and J 4 bases, leaving 13 bases between the germline ends. CDR3 length: 15 amino acids. From germline, CDR1 is SGHTS and CDR2 YDEGEE. CDR3 nucleotide sequence: TGTGCCAGCAGCTTGTTTCTAGGGGCCGCAGATACGCAGTATTTT. Protein sequence: CASSLFLGAADTQYF.

The rearrangement links TRBV19 to TRBJ1-2; 7 nucleotides line up with TRBD1. The CDR3 has 14 residues. V lost 3 bases to trimming and J lost 5 bases; unmatched junction nucleotides: 6. The germline V gene encodes CDR1 LNHDA and CDR2 SQIVND (reference sequence). The CDR3 DNA is TGTGCCAGTAGTATCGGGACAGAGGATTATGGCTACACCTTC. It yields the protein CASSIGTEDYGYTF.

The genes are TRBV15 and TRBJ1-4; D remains unclear. The CDR3 has 14 residues. Germline V gives CDR1 LNHNV, CDR2 YYDKDF (reference sequence). The V end lost 2 bases, the J end lost 8 bases, and 12 bases lay between the germline ends. As DNA, the CDR3 is TGTGCCACCAGCAGATCCGAACAAGGCGAAAAACTGTTTTTT. This gives the protein CATSRSEQGEKLFF. Complete variable domain (other parts from reference TRBV15 and TRBJ1-4): DAMVIQNPRYQVTQFGKPVTLSCSQTLNHNVMYWYQQKSSQAPKLLFHYYDKDFNNEADTPDNFQSRRPNTSFCFLDIRSPGLGDTAMYLCATSRSEQGEKLFFGSGTQLSVL.

V is TRBV29-1 and J is TRBJ2-2; D call uncertain. Per the germline V gene, CDR1 is SQVTM and CDR2 is ANQGSEA. CDR3 size: 12 residues. Trimming took 4 bases from V and 8 from J, leaving 11 bases between them. The CDR3 DNA reads TGCAGCGTTGTATCCTATAGGGGGGAGCTGTTTTTT. Translated, it gives CSVVSYRGELFF.

This rearrangement joins TRBV6-4 to TRBJ1-1; the D is unclear. Germline CDR1 is MRHNA and CDR2 is SNTAGT. Trimming shortened V by 0 bases and J by 7 bases, and 12 bases separated the two germline ends. The CDR3 sequence is 14 residues long. The CDR3: CASSDSKVSGEAFF. The CDR3 DNA follows: TGTGCCAGCAGTGACTCGAAAGTGTCAGGTGAAGCTTTCTTT.

The chain uses TRBV29-1 and TRBJ2-4, with D perhaps TRBD1 (5 bases). CDR3 length: 12 residues. V was trimmed by 2 bases and J by 7 bases, leaving 9 bases between them. CDR1 SQVTM and CDR2 ANQGSEA come from the germline V gene. The CDR3 DNA sequence: TGCAGCGTTGAAACAGGCCGGAACATTCAGTACTTC. Residues: CSVETGRNIQYF. The whole variable domain, filled in from reference TRBV29-1 and TRBJ2-4, reads SAVISQKPSRDICQRGTSLTIQCQVDSQVTMMFWYRQQPGQSLTLIATANQGSEATYESGFVIDKFPISRPNLTFSTLTVSNMSPEDSSIYLCSVETGRNIQYFGAGTRLSVL.

J is TRBJ2-3 and V is TRBV2; 10 positions agree with TRBD2. V shed 5 bases, J shed 3 bases, and the junction held 8 bases outside the gene matches. CDR1 is SNHLY and CDR2 is FYNNEI in the germline V gene. The CDR3 sequence is 16 residues long. CDR3 DNA sequence: TGTGCCAGCAGTTTGGAGCGGGGGGGCCGGACAGATACGCAGTATTTT. Protein product: CASSLERGGRTDTQYF.

The J gene is TRBJ2-7, the V gene TRBV24-1, with D possibly called TRBD1 or TRBD2 (5 bases each). Germline CDR1 and CDR2: KGHDR and SFDVKD. Between the trimmed V and J ends, which lost 4 bases and 7 bases, there was a span of 13 bases. The CDR3 loop spans 13 amino acids. The DNA of the CDR3 is TGTGCCACCAGTGACCTGGGGACGGGGGAGCAGTACTTC. This gives the protein CATSDLGTGEQYF.

This clone has more than one count but fewer than ten. CDR3 region: CAWSYLNYGYTF. CDR3 in DNA: TGTGCCTGGAGCTACCTTAACTATGGCTACACCTTC. The V gene is TRBV30, the J gene TRBJ1-2; D is ambiguous. The length of the CDR3 is 12 residues. Germline V CDR1 and CDR2: GTSNPN, SVGIG (reference sequence). V lost 3 bases to trimming and J lost 1 base, with 6 bases between them.

This chain uses TRBV6-5 with TRBJ2-5; TRBD1 matches 10 bases. V shed 8 bases and J 6 bases; nucleotides not matched to a gene: 12. This CDR3 is 15 amino acids long. The germline CDR1 and CDR2 sequences are MNHEY and SVGAGI. CDR3 coding DNA: TGTGCCAGCTGGGCGGGACAGGGGTTGAAGAAGACCCAGTACTTC. Its translation: CASWAGQGLKKTQYF.

The chain joins TRBV5-6 to TRBJ2-1; D might be TRBD2 (5 bases). CDR3 length equals 18 residues. In germline, CDR1 is SGHDT, CDR2 YYEEEE. The V end was cut by 1 base, the J end by 0 bases, with 17 bases between. CDR3 amino acids: CASSLRRLAGSSYNEQFF. CDR3 bases: TGTGCCAGCAGCTTGAGGAGGCTGGCCGGTAGCTCCTACAATGAGCAGTTCTTC.

The chain uses TRBV29-1 and TRBJ1-6; 8 nucleotides agree with TRBD1. The ends lost 5 bases at V and 7 bases at J; junction bases unmatched: 4. This CDR3 is built from 13 residues. Germline V gives CDR1 SQVTM, CDR2 ANQGSEA. CDR3 residues: CSVQQGGNSPLHF. DNA of the CDR3: TGCAGCGTTCAACAGGGGGGGAATTCACCCCTCCACTTT.

The chain links TRBV27 to TRBJ1-2; D is unclear. Trimming cost V 7 bases and J 5 bases, with 20 bases left between them. Germline V gene sequence: CDR1 MNHEY, CDR2 SMNVEV (reference sequence). CDR3 length equals 15 residues. CDR3 sequence reads: CASIGYTITGYGYTF. In nucleotides, the CDR3 is TGTGCCAGCATTGGATACACCATAACTGGGTATGGCTACACCTTC.

The chain uses TRBV6-1 and TRBJ1-1, with D unclear. V was clipped by 3 bases and J by 5 bases, with 10 bases between them. In germline, CDR1 is MNHNS, CDR2 SASEGT. The CDR3 length is 13 residues. DNA of the CDR3: TGTGCCAGCAGTGATTCTCTGGGGACTGAAGCTTTCTTT. It yields the protein CASSDSLGTEAFF.

The chain couples TRBV6-6 to TRBJ2-3, with D possibly matching TRBD2 (6 bases). Germline-derived CDR1 and CDR2 are MNHNY and SVGAGI (reference sequence). The CDR3 runs 15 residues. V was cut by 6 bases and J by 0 bases, with 13 bases left in between. CDR3 nucleotide sequence: TGTGCCAGCAGCCCCTTAAGCGGGAGCACAGATACGCAGTATTTT. This sequence encodes CASSPLSGSTDTQYF.

The V and J genes are TRBV5-1 and TRBJ2-3, with D possibly being TRBD1 (6 bases). V was pared by 2 bases and J by 3 bases, with 13 bases between. Germline V gives CDR1 SGHRS, CDR2 YFSETQ. CDR3 size: 15 residues. The CDR3 here is CASSFGTQQTDTQYF. The CDR3 DNA reads TGCGCCAGCAGCTTCGGGACACAGCAAACAGATACGCAGTATTTT.

This clone occurred a few times. This chain uses TRBV30 with TRBJ1-3, with a weak D call TRBD1 (5 bases). Looked up from germline, CDR1 is GTSNPN and CDR2 is SVGIG (reference sequence). V dropped 5 bases and J dropped 6 bases, with 11 bases sitting between them. The CDR3 totals 12 residues. The CDR3: CAWGALANTIYF. In DNA, the CDR3 is TGTGCCTGGGGGGCACTCGCAAACACCATATATTTT.

CDR3 in amino acids: CASSESTLGLADYNEQFF. CDR3 coding DNA: TGCGCCAGCAGTGAGTCGACCTTGGGACTAGCGGACTACAATGAGCAGTTCTTC. This chain links TRBV10-1 with TRBJ2-1, with TRBD2 identical over 11 bases. Germline assignment: CDR1 WNHNN and CDR2 SYGVQD (reference sequence). The length of the CDR3 is 18 residues. Trimming removed 0 bases from V and 3 bases from J; junction bases left unmatched: 7.

This sequence joins TRBV4-1 and TRBJ2-5, with a weak D call TRBD1 (6 bases). Trimming stripped 4 bases from V and 5 bases from J, with 14 bases between. The CDR3 extends over 14 amino acids. CDR1 is MGHRA, CDR2 YSYEKL, per germline. CDR3 sequence reads: CASSPQDGQETQYF. In DNA form, the CDR3 reads TGCGCCAGCAGCCCTCAGGACGGACAGGAGACCCAGTACTTC.

This sequence joins TRBV5-1 and TRBJ2-2; 9 bases are shared with TRBD1. The CDR3 extends over 16 amino acids. Trimming removed 4 bases from V and 5 bases from J; junction bases left unmatched: 9. The germline V gene has CDR1 SGHRS and CDR2 YFSETQ. This chain's CDR3 is CASSESTGGATGELFF. CDR3 bases: TGCGCCAGCAGCGAAAGCACAGGGGGCGCAACCGGGGAGCTGTTTTTT. Full variable domain (remainder filled in from reference TRBV5-1 and TRBJ2-2): KAGVTQTPRYLIKTRGQQVTLSCSPISGHRSVSWYQQTPGQGLQFLFEYFSETQRNKGNFPGRFSGRQFSNSRSEMNVSTLELGDSALYLCASSESTGGATGELFFGEGSRLTVL.

In its sample, this clone was seen once. The chain couples TRBV24-1 to TRBJ2-5; D is unclear. The V gene lost 3 bases and the J gene lost 7 bases, with 17 bases spanning the gap. There are 15 residues in the CDR3. The germline V gene has CDR1 KGHDR and CDR2 SFDVKD. The DNA of the CDR3 is TGTGCCACCAGTGATAGGGAAGACCTTGGCGGGACCCAGTACTTC. It encodes CATSDREDLGGTQYF.

CDR3 DNA: TGTGCCAGCAGCTTAGACAGGGTAGATAATTCACCCCTCCACTTT. Encoded protein: CASSLDRVDNSPLHF. The chain uses TRBV5-4 and TRBJ1-6, with TRBD1 matching over 7 bases. Per the germline V gene, CDR1 is SGHNT and CDR2 is YYREEE (reference sequence). CDR3 length: 15 amino acids. J gave up 5 bases and V 2 bases, and 4 bases lay outside the gene matches.

V usage is TRBV27 and J usage is TRBJ2-7, with D tentatively TRBD2 (6 bases). V lost 6 bases and J lost 5, with 20 bases in between. CDR1 and CDR2 from the germline V gene are MNHEY and SMNVEV (reference sequence). The length of the CDR3 is 15 residues. The CDR3 region is CASSPGSGLTHEQYF. CDR3 nucleotide sequence: TGTGCCAGCAGCCCGGGGTCGGGACTCACCCACGAGCAGTACTTC.

The J gene is TRBJ2-2, the V gene TRBV12-3 or TRBV12-4; no firm D call. Trimming took 5 bases from V and 12 from J, leaving 13 bases between them. The CDR3 consists of 12 residues. The CDR3 DNA is TGTGCCAGCAGTCCAGGACCCGGCCAGCTGTTTTTT. Amino acid sequence: CASSPGPGQLFF.

The chain recombines TRBV12-3 or TRBV12-4 with TRBJ1-1, with D maybe TRBD1 (5 bases). CDR3 length equals 12 residues. V was shortened by 2 bases and J by 6 bases, with 7 bases between the two germline ends. CDR3 amino acids: CASSLMGPEAFF. The CDR3 DNA follows: TGTGCCAGCAGTTTAATGGGGCCTGAAGCTTTCTTT.

The V call is TRBV7-9, the J call TRBJ1-2; 12 nucleotides agree with TRBD1. CDR1 is SEHNR, CDR2 FQNEAQ, per germline (reference sequence). The CDR3 extends over 17 amino acids. Trimming took 5 bases from V and 4 from J; bases not matched to a gene: 11. The CDR3, as DNA: TGTGCCAGCAGCGATGTTGCCGGGACAGGGGGCTTCTATGGCTACACCTTC. This gives the protein CASSDVAGTGGFYGYTF.

CDR3: CAWSVRGMGTGELFF. For the CDR3, the DNA is TGTGCCTGGAGCGTGCGCGGGATGGGCACCGGGGAGCTGTTTTTT. The chain joins TRBV30 to TRBJ2-2; TRBD2 is a possible D gene (6 bases). This CDR3 is built from 15 residues. Germline lookup yields CDR1 GTSNPN and CDR2 SVGIG (reference sequence). V was pared by 3 bases and J by 4 bases, with 15 bases between.